Listed here are 25 T cell receptor beta chains from one sample, sequenced in a study of T-cell reconstitution after alpha-beta-depleted transplantation in children. Unique molecular identifiers were incorporated when the TCRbeta library was constructed. From the PCR reads, TCRdb called clonotypes with MiXCR, one entry per CDR3 protein. The data show about 580,000 distinct CDR3 sequences, 23% seen once. The sample consisted of PBMCs, mostly from graft donor cells, taken 360 days after TCRalphabeta/CD19-depleted stem cell transplant. These receptors came from a boy younger than two who had a stem cell transplant for acute myeloid leukemia, so the T cells may come from the graft donor.

V and J are TRBV6-2 or TRBV6-3 and TRBJ2-7, with D unclear. This CDR3 is built from 14 residues. V lost 6 bases to trimming and J lost 1 base, with 13 bases between them. CDR1 is MNHEY, CDR2 SVGEGT, per germline. The CDR3 DNA follows: TGTGCCAGCAGCTCCCGCGTAGGGTCCTACGAGCAGTACTTC. It yields the protein CASSSRVGSYEQYF.

This clonotype was observed at least ten times. The CDR3 DNA is TGTGCCAGCAGCTTAGCGCTATCGCGGGGAGGGGAGCAGTTCTTC. This gives the protein CASSLALSRGGEQFF. V gene TRBV7-2 combines with J gene TRBJ2-1; 7 bases are a match to TRBD2. CDR1 is SGHTA, CDR2 FQGNSA, per germline. Trimming took 0 bases from V and 10 from J; bases not matched to a gene: 9. The length of the CDR3 is 15 residues.

V and J are TRBV6-6 and TRBJ2-1, with D hard to call. From germline, CDR1 is MNHNY and CDR2 SVGAGI (reference sequence). The CDR3 sequence is 12 residues long. The V end lost 5 bases, the J end lost 6 bases, and 8 bases lay between the germline ends. The CDR3 sequence is CASSPISNEQFF. As DNA, the CDR3 is TGTGCCAGCAGTCCGATTAGCAATGAGCAGTTCTTC.

V is TRBV2 and J is TRBJ2-1, with 10 bases matching TRBD1. This CDR3 region has 16 residues. Per germline, CDR1 SNHLY and CDR2 FYNNEI. V dropped 4 bases and J dropped 6; count of bases not matched to a gene: 9. The CDR3, as DNA: TGTGCCAGCAGTGGAAGGGGGGACAGGGGAGGCAATGAGCAGTTCTTC. It translates to CASSGRGDRGGNEQFF.

The J gene is TRBJ1-1, the V gene TRBV12-3 or TRBV12-4; 7 bases align to TRBD1. The CDR3 extends over 15 amino acids. Unmatched junction bases numbered 9, after V lost 6 bases and J lost 2 bases. CDR3 nucleotides: TGTGCCAGCAGACCCTGGGACAGAGTTAACACTGAAGCTTTCTTT. Its translation is CASRPWDRVNTEAFF.

This clonotype showed up many times. CDR3 protein: CSVDTEGNTGELFF. The CDR3 nucleotides read TGCAGCGTTGATACAGAAGGGAACACCGGGGAGCTGTTTTTT. The chain is built from TRBV29-1 and TRBJ2-2; D is undetermined. The CDR3 has 14 residues. The V gene's germline CDR1 is SQVTM and CDR2 ANQGSEA. Trimming cost V 3 bases and J 1 base, with 9 bases left between them.

This clonotype was seen at least ten times. The chain couples TRBV10-3 to TRBJ2-3; D gene ambiguous. V dropped 2 bases and J dropped 2 bases, with 17 bases sitting between them. Per the germline V gene, CDR1 is ENHRY and CDR2 is SYGVKD. This CDR3 spans 17 amino acids. The CDR3, as DNA: TGTGCCATCAGTGAGATGCGGTTCCCCACCTTCACAGATACGCAGTATTTT. Residues: CAISEMRFPTFTDTQYF.

The gene calls are TRBV7-8 and TRBJ1-4; D is ambiguous. The CDR3 is made up of 15 amino acids. Germline V gene sequence: CDR1 SGHVS, CDR2 FQNEAQ. V gave up 5 bases and J gave up 5 bases, with 15 bases separating them. CDR3 sequence: CASSPDMPRNEKLFF. The CDR3 region has the DNA TGTGCCAGCAGCCCCGACATGCCTCGCAATGAAAAACTGTTTTTT. The variable domain in full, completed from reference TRBV7-8 and TRBJ1-4, reads GAGVSQSPRYKVAKRGQDVALRCDPISGHVSLFWYQQALGQGPEFLTYFQNEAQLDKSGLPSDRFFAERPEGSVSTLKIQRTQQEDSAVYLCASSPDMPRNEKLFFGSGTQLSVL.

The V gene is TRBV9, the J gene TRBJ2-5, with D tentatively TRBD1 (5 bases). The V gene lost 3 bases and the J gene lost 5 bases, with 11 bases spanning the gap. The CDR3 is 13 residues long. Looked up from germline, CDR1 is SGDLS and CDR2 is YYNGEE. The CDR3 sequence is CASSEGAKETQYF. In DNA form, the CDR3 reads TGTGCCAGCAGCGAAGGGGCCAAGGAGACCCAGTACTTC.

The CDR3, as DNA: TGTGCCAGCAGTTTAAGTACAGGGGGCCTAATAACCTACGAGCAGTACTTC. Residues: CASSLSTGGLITYEQYF. V and J are TRBV12-3 or TRBV12-4 and TRBJ2-7; the match to TRBD1 covers 9 bases. There are 17 residues in the CDR3. The V gene end was trimmed by 2 bases and the J gene end by 2 bases; junction bases not matched to a gene: 10.

This clonotype showed up just a few times. The chain recombines TRBV6-2 or TRBV6-3 with TRBJ2-2; 8 bases are shared with TRBD2. This CDR3 spans 13 amino acids. V lost 5 bases, J lost 6 bases, and 2 bases stayed unmatched. The germline gives CDR1 MNHEY, CDR2 SVGEGT. CDR3 bases: TGTGCCAGCAGTACTAGCGGAGCCGGGGAGCTGTTTTTT. Its translation is CASSTSGAGELFF.

V gene TRBV20-1 combines with J gene TRBJ1-4; tentatively, D is TRBD1 (6 bases). V lost 1 base to trimming and J lost 8 bases, with 14 bases between them. Germline CDR1 and CDR2: DFQATT and SNEGSKA (reference sequence). This CDR3 contains 14 residues. The DNA for the CDR3 is TGCAGTGCTAGAGCCCCTAGCCAGGGGGAAAAACTGTTTTTT. Residues: CSARAPSQGEKLFF.

On this clonotype itself: This may stem from a read error, because a much larger clone lies one nucleotide away. V is TRBV4-1 and J is TRBJ2-5; D gene uncertain. CDR1 MGHRA and CDR2 YSYEKL come from the germline V gene. The CDR3 totals 14 residues. The CDR3 sequence is CASSQVGSRETHYF. The DNA of the CDR3 is TGCGCCAGCAGCCAAGTGGGTTCTCGAGAGACCCACTACTTC.

The chain links TRBV18 to TRBJ2-7, with D hard to call. Trimming shortened V by 3 bases and J by 4 bases, and 13 bases separated the two germline ends. CDR3 length equals 14 residues. The germline V gene encodes CDR1 KGHSH and CDR2 LQKENI. The CDR3 region has the DNA TGTGCCAGCTCACCGGACGGTTCTAAGTACGAGCAGTACGTC. Translated, it gives CASSPDGSKYEQYV.

This clonotype was recorded many times. The V and J genes are TRBV20-1 and TRBJ1-2; D remains unclear. Germline lookup yields CDR1 DFQATT and CDR2 SNEGSKA (reference sequence). Trimming left V 5 bases short and J 4 bases short, with 17 bases between. The CDR3 has 14 amino acids. The CDR3 region is CSAPHPRAAYGYTF. CDR3 sequence (DNA): TGCAGTGCTCCTCACCCTCGGGCAGCCTATGGCTACACCTTC.

In this sample, this clonotype turned up many times. V is TRBV20-1 and J is TRBJ2-7; 7 nucleotides line up with TRBD2. The CDR3 spans 17 residues. The ends lost 6 bases at V and 2 bases at J; junction bases unmatched: 19. Per germline, CDR1 DFQATT and CDR2 SNEGSKA (reference sequence). The CDR3 reads CSASGAGQTTSTYEQYF. For the CDR3, the DNA is TGCAGTGCAAGCGGGGCGGGGCAAACTACTTCAACCTACGAGCAGTACTTC.

The V call is TRBV28, the J call TRBJ1-4; TRBD1 matches at 7 bases. CDR1 MDHEN and CDR2 SYDVKM come from the germline V gene. The CDR3 consists of 14 residues. V was clipped by 7 bases and J by 7 bases; unmatched bases: 9. The CDR3 protein is CASNPQGTFEKLFF. DNA of the CDR3: TGTGCCAGCAATCCACAGGGGACCTTTGAAAAACTGTTTTTT.

The J gene is TRBJ2-1, the V gene TRBV9; 9 bases align to TRBD2. The J segment lost 10 bases and the V segment lost 4 bases, leaving 9 bases of the junction unmatched. The CDR3 has 14 residues. Germline values: CDR1 SGDLS, CDR2 YYNGEE. This CDR3 reads CASSSEVAGAEQFF. For the CDR3, the DNA is TGTGCCAGCAGCTCAGAGGTAGCGGGGGCCGAGCAGTTCTTC.

This clonotype was counted many times. The J gene is TRBJ2-1, the V gene TRBV27; TRBD2 might be the D (6 bases). This CDR3 has 14 amino acids. Germline V gives CDR1 MNHEY, CDR2 SMNVEV (reference sequence). Trimming cost V 9 bases and J 5 bases, with 17 bases left between them. For the CDR3, the DNA is TGTGCCAGGGGGACCGGGGGTAGTCACAATGAGCAGTTCTTC. Amino acid sequence: CARGTGGSHNEQFF.

This clonotype was observed a handful of times. The chain carries TRBV7-2 and TRBJ2-3; tentatively, D is TRBD1 or TRBD2 (6 bases each). Looked up from germline, CDR1 is SGHTA and CDR2 is FQGNSA. V was trimmed by 2 bases and J by 6 bases, leaving 12 bases between them. The CDR3 loop spans 14 amino acids. CDR3 protein: CASSLRRGSDTQYF. The CDR3 DNA is TGTGCCAGCAGCTTAAGGAGGGGGTCCGATACGCAGTATTTT.

The chain employs TRBV4-3 and TRBJ2-2; no reliable D call. The germline V gene has CDR1 LGHNA and CDR2 YSLEER. Trimming took off 0 bases at V and 1 base at J, with 6 bases between the two ends. The CDR3 runs to 15 residues. The CDR3 DNA reads as TGCGCCAGCAGCCAAGATCCCCAGAACACCGGGGAGCTGTTTTTT. It is translated as CASSQDPQNTGELFF.

This clonotype was seen more than once but under ten times. The chain has TRBV3-1 and TRBJ2-4; D could derive from TRBD1 or TRBD2 (6 bases each). Between the trimmed V and J ends, which lost 4 bases and 0 bases, there was a span of 19 bases. This CDR3 spans 18 amino acids. Germline assignment: CDR1 LGHDT and CDR2 YNNKEL (reference sequence). The CDR3 loop reads CASSRRPGAELAKNIQYF. DNA for the CDR3: TGTGCCAGCAGCCGTCGCCCGGGGGCCGAACTAGCCAAAAACATTCAGTACTTC.

This clonotype was seen a handful of times. The V call is TRBV20-1, the J call TRBJ1-1; D ambiguous. V shed 3 bases and J shed 3 bases, with 11 bases lying between them. This CDR3 contains 13 residues. CDR1 is DFQATT, CDR2 SNEGSKA, per germline (reference sequence). The CDR3: CSASPGRDTEAFF. CDR3 sequence (DNA): TGCAGTGCTAGTCCCGGGCGGGACACTGAAGCTTTCTTT.

The chain employs TRBV15 and TRBJ2-1; 7 bases map to TRBD2. Germline CDR1 and CDR2: LNHNV and YYDKDF (reference sequence). J lost 3 bases, V lost 1 base, and 12 bases had no gene match. This CDR3 has 18 amino acids. This CDR3 reads CATSRAPAVRGFYNEQFF. DNA for the CDR3: TGTGCCACCAGCAGAGCCCCCGCCGTGCGGGGGTTCTACAATGAGCAGTTCTTC. The variable domain in full, with the rest retrieved from reference TRBV15 and TRBJ2-1, is DAMVIQNPRYQVTQFGKPVTLSCSQTLNHNVMYWYQQKSSQAPKLLFHYYDKDFNNEADTPDNFQSRRPNTSFCFLDIRSPGLGDTAMYLCATSRAPAVRGFYNEQFFGPGTRLTVL.

The chain joins TRBV29-1 to TRBJ1-1, with a possible D match to TRBD1 (6 bases). The V and J ends lost 6 bases and 1 base respectively, with 15 bases between them. The germline gives CDR1 SQVTM, CDR2 ANQGSEA. The CDR3 runs to 14 residues. The CDR3 protein is CSVVATGSNTEAFF. Here the CDR3 DNA reads TGCAGCGTCGTAGCTACAGGGTCGAACACTGAAGCTTTCTTT.